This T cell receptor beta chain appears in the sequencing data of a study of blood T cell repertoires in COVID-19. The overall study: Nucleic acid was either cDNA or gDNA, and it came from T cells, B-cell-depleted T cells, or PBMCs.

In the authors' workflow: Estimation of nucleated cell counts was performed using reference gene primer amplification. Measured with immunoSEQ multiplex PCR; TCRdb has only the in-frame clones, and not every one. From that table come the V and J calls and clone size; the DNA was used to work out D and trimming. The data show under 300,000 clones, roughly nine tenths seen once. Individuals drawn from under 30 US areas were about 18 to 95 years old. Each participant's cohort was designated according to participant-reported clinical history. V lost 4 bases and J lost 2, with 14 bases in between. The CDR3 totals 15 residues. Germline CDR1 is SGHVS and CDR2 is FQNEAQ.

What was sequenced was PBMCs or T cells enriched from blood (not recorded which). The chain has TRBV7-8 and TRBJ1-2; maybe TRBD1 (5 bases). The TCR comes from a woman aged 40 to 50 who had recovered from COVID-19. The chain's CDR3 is CASSSEGRENYGYTF. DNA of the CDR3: TGTGCCAGCAGCTCCGAGGGGCGGGAGAACTATGGCTACACCTTC.